Sequencing of this T cell receptor beta chain was carried out in a study of T cells in localized non-small cell lung cancer. Study outcomes and limitations: Uninvolved adjacent lung had higher T cell clonality than tumor and all other tissues. Greater T cell density in blood accompanied longer overall survival.

CDR1 and CDR2 from the germline V gene are SGDLS and YYNGEE. The CDR3 runs 15 residues. V was pared by 7 bases and J by 6 bases, with 12 bases of the junction left unmatched. Here immunoSEQ multiplex PCR was the method, and the copy in TCRdb shows in-frame clones only, minus some. The sample yields under 1,500 clones, around a fifth seen once. A remark on this clone: Its antigen is still unknown.

The J gene is TRBJ2-1, the V gene TRBV9; 8 positions match TRBD1. The TCR originated in a female donor of 60 years or more with stage II squamous cell lung carcinoma. The sample in question was lung tumor tissue, obtained before any cancer treatment. The CDR3 nucleotides read TGTGCCAGCGCGAGTGGGACAGGAGGATTCAATGAGCAGTTCTTC. It specifies CASASGTGGFNEQFF.